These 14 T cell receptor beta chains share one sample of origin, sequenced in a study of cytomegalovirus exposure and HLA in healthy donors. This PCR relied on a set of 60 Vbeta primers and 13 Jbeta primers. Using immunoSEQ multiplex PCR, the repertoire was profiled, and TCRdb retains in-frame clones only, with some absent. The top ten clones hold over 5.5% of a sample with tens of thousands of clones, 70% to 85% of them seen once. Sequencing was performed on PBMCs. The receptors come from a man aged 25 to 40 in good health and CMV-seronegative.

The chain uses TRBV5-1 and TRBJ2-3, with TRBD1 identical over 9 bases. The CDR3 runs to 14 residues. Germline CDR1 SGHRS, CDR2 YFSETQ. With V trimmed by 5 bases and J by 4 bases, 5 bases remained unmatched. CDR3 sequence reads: CASSPGQGADTQYF. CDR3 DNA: TGCGCCAGCAGTCCGGGACAGGGAGCAGATACGCAGTATTTT.

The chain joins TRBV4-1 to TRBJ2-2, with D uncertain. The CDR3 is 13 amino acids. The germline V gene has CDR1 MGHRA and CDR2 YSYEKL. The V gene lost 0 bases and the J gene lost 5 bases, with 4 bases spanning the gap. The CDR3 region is CASSQERTGELFF. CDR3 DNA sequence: TGCGCCAGCAGCCAAGAGAGGACCGGGGAGCTGTTTTTT.

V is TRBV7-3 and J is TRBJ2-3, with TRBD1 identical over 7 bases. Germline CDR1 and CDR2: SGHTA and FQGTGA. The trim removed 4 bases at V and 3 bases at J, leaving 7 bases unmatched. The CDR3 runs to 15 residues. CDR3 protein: CASSSGTARTDTQYF. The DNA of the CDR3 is TGTGCCAGCAGCTCAGGGACAGCCCGAACAGATACGCAGTATTTT.

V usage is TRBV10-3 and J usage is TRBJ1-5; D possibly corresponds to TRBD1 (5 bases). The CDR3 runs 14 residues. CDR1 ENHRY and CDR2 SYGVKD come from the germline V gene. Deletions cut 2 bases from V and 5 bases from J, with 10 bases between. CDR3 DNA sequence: TGTGCCATCAGTGAGAGGGGAGGGGATCAGCCCCAGCATTTT. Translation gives CAISERGGDQPQHF.

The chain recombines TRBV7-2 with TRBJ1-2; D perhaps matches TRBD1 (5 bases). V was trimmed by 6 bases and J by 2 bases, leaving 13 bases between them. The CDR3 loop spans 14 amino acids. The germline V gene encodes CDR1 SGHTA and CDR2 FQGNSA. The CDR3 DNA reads TGTGCCAGCAGTTCAGGGTTGGCGAACTATGGCTACACCTTC. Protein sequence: CASSSGLANYGYTF.

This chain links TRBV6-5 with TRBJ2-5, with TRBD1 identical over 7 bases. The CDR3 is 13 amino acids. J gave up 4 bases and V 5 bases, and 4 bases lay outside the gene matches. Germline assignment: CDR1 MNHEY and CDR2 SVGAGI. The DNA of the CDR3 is TGTGCCAGCAGTGGTAACAGGGGAGAGACCCAGTACTTC. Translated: CASSGNRGETQYF.

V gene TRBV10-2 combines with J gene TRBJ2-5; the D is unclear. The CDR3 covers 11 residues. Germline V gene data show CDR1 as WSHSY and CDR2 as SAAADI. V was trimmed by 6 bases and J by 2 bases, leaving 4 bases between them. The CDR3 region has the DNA TGCGCCAGCAGCCCTCAAGAGACCCAGTACTTC. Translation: CASSPQETQYF.

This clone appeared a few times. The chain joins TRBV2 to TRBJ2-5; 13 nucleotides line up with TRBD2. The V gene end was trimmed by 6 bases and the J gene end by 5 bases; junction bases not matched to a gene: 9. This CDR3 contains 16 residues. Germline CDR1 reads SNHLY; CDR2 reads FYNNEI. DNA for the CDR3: TGTGCCAGCAGCCCCGGACTAGCGGGAGTCGCGGAGACCCAGTACTTC. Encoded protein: CASSPGLAGVAETQYF.

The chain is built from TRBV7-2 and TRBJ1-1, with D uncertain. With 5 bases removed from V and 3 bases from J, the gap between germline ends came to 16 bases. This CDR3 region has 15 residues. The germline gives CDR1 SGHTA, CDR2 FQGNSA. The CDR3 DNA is TGTGCCAGCAGCCCTTTCCGGGGAGTCGACACTGAAGCTTTCTTT. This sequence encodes CASSPFRGVDTEAFF.

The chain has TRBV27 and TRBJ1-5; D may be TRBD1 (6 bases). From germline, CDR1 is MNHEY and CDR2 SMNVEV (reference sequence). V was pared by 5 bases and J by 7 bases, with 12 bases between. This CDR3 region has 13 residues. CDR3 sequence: CASSLGGGQPQHF. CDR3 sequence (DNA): TGTGCCAGCAGTCTCGGGGGGGGCCAGCCCCAGCATTTT.

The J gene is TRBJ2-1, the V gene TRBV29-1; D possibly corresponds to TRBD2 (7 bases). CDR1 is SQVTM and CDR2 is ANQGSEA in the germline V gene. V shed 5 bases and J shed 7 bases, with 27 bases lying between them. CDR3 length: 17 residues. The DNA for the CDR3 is TGCAGCGTTCGCACGACTCCCCGGGGGGCAGGGGAGAATGAGCAGTTCTTC. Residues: CSVRTTPRGAGENEQFF.

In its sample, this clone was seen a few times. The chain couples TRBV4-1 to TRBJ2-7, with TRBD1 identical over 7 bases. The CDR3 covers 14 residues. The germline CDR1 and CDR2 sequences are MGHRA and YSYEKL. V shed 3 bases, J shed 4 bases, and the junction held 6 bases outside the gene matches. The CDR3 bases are TGCGCCAGCAGCCACGTGGCAGGGGGATACGAGCAGTACTTC. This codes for CASSHVAGGYEQYF.

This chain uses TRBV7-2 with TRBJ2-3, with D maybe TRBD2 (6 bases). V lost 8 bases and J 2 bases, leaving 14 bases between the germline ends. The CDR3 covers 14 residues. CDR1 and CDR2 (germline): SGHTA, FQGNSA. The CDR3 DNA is TGTGCCAGCTTACTAGCCCTGTACACAGATACGCAGTATTTT. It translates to CASLLALYTDTQYF.

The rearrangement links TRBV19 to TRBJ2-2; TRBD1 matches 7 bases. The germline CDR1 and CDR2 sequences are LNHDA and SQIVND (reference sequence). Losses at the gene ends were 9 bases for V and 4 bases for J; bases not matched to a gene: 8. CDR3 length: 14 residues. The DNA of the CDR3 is TGTGCCAGCCGACAGGGAGCACGCACCGGGGAGCTGTTTTTT. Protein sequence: CASRQGARTGELFF.